This passage covers 23 T cell receptor beta chains from one sample sequenced in a study of PD-1 blockade in classical Hodgkin lymphoma. Time point denoted: cycle 4 day 1 (C4D1), after 5 to 7 weeks of nivolumab. After autologous stem cell transplantation all patients relapsed, and prior brentuximab vedotin exposure differed between cohorts. The data were produced by immunoSEQ multiplex PCR, yet TCRdb's version contains in-frame clones alone and is incomplete. This sample carries tens of thousands of clones, over 75% of them seen once, and the ten largest clones take approximately 2.9%. Here the sequenced sample was peripheral blood mononuclear cells (PBMCs), taken before the fourth cycle of nivolumab. These receptors were obtained from a human donor with classical Hodgkin lymphoma.

The J gene is TRBJ2-7, the V gene TRBV11-2, with D possibly TRBD1 on 6 matching bases. Between the trimmed V and J ends, which lost 4 bases and 3 bases, there was a span of 7 bases. From germline, CDR1 is SGHAT and CDR2 FQNNGV. The CDR3 consists of 12 residues. CDR3 nucleotide sequence: TGTGCCAGCAGCTCACAGGGCTACGAGCAGTACTTC. It encodes CASSSQGYEQYF.

This sequence joins TRBV7-9 and TRBJ2-3, with TRBD2 identical over 12 bases. With V trimmed by 5 bases and J by 2 bases, 8 bases remained unmatched. The CDR3 length is 17 residues. The germline V gene has CDR1 SEHNR and CDR2 FQNEAQ (reference sequence). The CDR3: CASSGRTSGEYTDTQYF. CDR3 nucleotide sequence: TGTGCCAGCAGCGGGCGGACTAGCGGGGAGTACACAGATACGCAGTATTTT.

The chain combines TRBV7-6 with TRBJ1-1, with D possibly matching TRBD1 (5 bases). The germline V gene encodes CDR1 SGHVS and CDR2 FNYEAQ. This CDR3 has 18 residues. V lost 3 bases, J lost 1 base, and 21 bases lay in between. The CDR3 sequence: CASSFIIWDDAGNTEAFF. The CDR3 DNA reads TGTGCCAGCAGCTTTATTATTTGGGACGACGCGGGGAACACTGAAGCTTTCTTT.

This clone was observed a single time. The chain recombines TRBV30 with TRBJ2-3, with 11 bases fitting TRBD2. V trimming: 3 bases; J trimming: 1 base; junction bases outside the gene matches: 0. In germline, CDR1 is GTSNPN, CDR2 SVGIG (reference sequence). CDR3 size: 14 residues. This CDR3 reads CAWRGLAGTDTQYF. The CDR3 DNA reads as TGTGCCTGGAGGGGACTAGCGGGCACAGATACGCAGTATTTT.

J is TRBJ2-7 and V is TRBV6-1, with D unresolved. V was pared by 7 bases and J by 3 bases, with 10 bases between. The CDR3 runs to 12 residues. Per the germline V gene, CDR1 is MNHNS and CDR2 is SASEGT. CDR3 nucleotide sequence: TGTGCCAGCACCGACCTGGTCTACGAGCAGTACTTC. It encodes CASTDLVYEQYF.

The V and J genes are TRBV28 and TRBJ2-5; D gene ambiguous. From germline, CDR1 is MDHEN and CDR2 SYDVKM. V shed 2 bases and J shed 1 base, with 8 bases lying between them. This CDR3 is 14 amino acids long. CDR3 in amino acids: CASSLIGPQETQYF. The CDR3 coding sequence is TGTGCCAGCAGTTTAATCGGGCCCCAAGAGACCCAGTACTTC.

The gene calls are TRBV10-3 and TRBJ2-5; 9 nucleotides match TRBD2. This CDR3 region has 15 residues. Germline V gene data show CDR1 as ENHRY and CDR2 as SYGVKD. V dropped 0 bases and J dropped 5; count of bases not matched to a gene: 4. This CDR3 is CAISESRLAGETQYF. The DNA of the CDR3 is TGTGCCATCAGTGAGTCGAGGCTAGCGGGGGAGACCCAGTACTTC.

This clone has only one observation. The chain has TRBV30 and TRBJ1-1; no clear D gene. This CDR3 has 14 residues. Trimming pared 4 bases from V and 1 base from J, leaving 13 bases between. Germline CDR1 reads GTSNPN; CDR2 reads SVGIG (reference sequence). The CDR3 DNA follows: TGTGCCTGGATTAAGATTTTCGGGAACACTGAAGCTTTCTTT. Translating it yields CAWIKIFGNTEAFF.

The chain is built from TRBV9 and TRBJ2-2; no firm D call. Germline CDR1 is SGDLS and CDR2 is YYNGEE. This CDR3 spans 12 amino acids. The germline V and J ends were trimmed by 0 bases and 6 bases, with 3 bases remaining between them. CDR3 in DNA: TGTGCCAGCAGCGTAGGGTCCGGGGAGCTGTTTTTT. It encodes CASSVGSGELFF.

This clone was recorded once. The chain combines TRBV4-3 with TRBJ1-1; 9 bases line up with TRBD1. The CDR3 length is 14 residues. Per germline, CDR1 LGHNA and CDR2 YSLEER. V lost 6 bases and J lost 4; bases outside the gene matches: 6. Here the CDR3 DNA reads TGCGCCAGCAGGCGGGGACAGGGCCGCACTGAAGCTTTCTTT. Protein: CASRRGQGRTEAFF.

This chain joins TRBV7-9 and TRBJ2-6; 7 bases are a match to TRBD1. The germline CDR1 and CDR2 sequences are SEHNR and FQNEAQ (reference sequence). This CDR3 has 17 residues. V shed 5 bases and J 0 bases; nucleotides not matched to a gene: 7. As DNA, the CDR3 is TGTGCCAGCAGCCCACGACAGGGCCGCTCTGGGGCCAACGTCCTGACTTTC. Protein: CASSPRQGRSGANVLTF.

The chain employs TRBV6-6 and TRBJ1-5; D uncertain. The CDR3 covers 15 residues. Germline-derived CDR1 and CDR2 are MNHNY and SVGAGI (reference sequence). V dropped 2 bases and J dropped 5 bases, with 13 bases sitting between them. The CDR3 loop reads CASSYGVQQDQPQHF. The CDR3 nucleotides read TGTGCCAGCAGTTACGGGGTGCAGCAAGATCAGCCCCAGCATTTT.

This clone showed up just once. The rearrangement links TRBV19 to TRBJ2-1, with 7 nucleotides matching TRBD2. CDR3 length: 14 amino acids. CDR1 is LNHDA, CDR2 SQIVND, per germline (reference sequence). V was clipped by 10 bases and J by 7 bases; unmatched bases: 13. The DNA for the CDR3 is TGTGCCACCTCCCACTGGACTAGGGTGAATGAGCAGTTCTTC. It codes for CATSHWTRVNEQFF.

The chain is built from TRBV7-9 and TRBJ1-5, with 8 positions matching TRBD1. The CDR3 covers 13 residues. Trimming at V came to 3 bases and at J to 6 bases, leaving 1 base not matched to a gene. Per the germline V gene, CDR1 is SEHNR and CDR2 is FQNEAQ (reference sequence). The CDR3 loop reads CASSFTGGQPQHF. CDR3 in DNA: TGTGCCAGCAGCTTTACAGGGGGTCAGCCCCAGCATTTT.

The chain has TRBV25-1 and TRBJ1-1; unclear D gene. Germline assignment: CDR1 MGHDK and CDR2 SYGVNS. The CDR3 loop spans 13 amino acids. Trimming pared 3 bases from V and 3 bases from J, leaving 8 bases between. The CDR3 region is CASSDAGDTEAFF. The CDR3 nucleotides read TGTGCCAGCAGTGATGCTGGGGACACTGAAGCTTTCTTT. The full variable domain, rest sourced from reference TRBV25-1 and TRBJ1-1, is EADIYQTPRYLVIGTGKKITLECSQTMGHDKMYWYQQDPGMELHLIHYSYGVNSTEKGDLSSESTVSRIRTEHFPLTLESARPSHTSQYLCASSDAGDTEAFFGQGTRLTVV.

This chain connects TRBV5-1 to TRBJ2-7, with D maybe TRBD1 (5 bases). Germline CDR1 is SGHRS and CDR2 is YFSETQ. Trimming took 4 bases from V and 3 from J, leaving 17 bases between them. CDR3 length: 15 residues. The DNA for the CDR3 is TGCGCCAGCAGCCCCAACAGGATCCTCCTCTACGAGCAGTACTTC. Its protein is CASSPNRILLYEQYF. Full variable domain (outside the CDR3, taken from reference TRBV5-1 and TRBJ2-7): KAGVTQTPRYLIKTRGQQVTLSCSPISGHRSVSWYQQTPGQGLQFLFEYFSETQRNKGNFPGRFSGRQFSNSRSEMNVSTLELGDSALYLCASSPNRILLYEQYFGPGTRLTVT.

The J gene is TRBJ2-1, the V gene TRBV6-1; unclear D gene. The V gene lost 0 bases and the J gene lost 10 bases, with 13 bases spanning the gap. The germline CDR1 and CDR2 sequences are MNHNS and SASEGT. This CDR3 is 14 amino acids long. The CDR3 loop is CASSEAPYLTEQFF. DNA for the CDR3: TGTGCCAGCAGTGAAGCGCCGTACCTTACAGAGCAGTTCTTC.

The J gene is TRBJ2-2, the V gene TRBV11-3, with TRBD1 identical over 10 bases. Per the germline V gene, CDR1 is SGHNT and CDR2 is YENEEA. This CDR3 has 19 residues. Losses at the gene ends were 5 bases for V and 4 bases for J; bases not matched to a gene: 16. In nucleotides, the CDR3 is TGTGCCAGCAGCCCAGGGTTGGGAAAGACAGGGGGCCTCACCGGGGAGCTGTTTTTT. It is translated as CASSPGLGKTGGLTGELFF.

The chain carries TRBV7-6 and TRBJ2-3, with no clear D. Germline CDR1 SGHVS, CDR2 FNYEAQ. This CDR3 has 13 amino acids. V was shortened by 0 bases and J by 6 bases, with 7 bases between the two germline ends. CDR3 sequence: CASSLAPGDTQYF. The CDR3 DNA reads TGTGCCAGCAGCTTAGCACCAGGTGATACGCAGTATTTT.

The rearrangement joins TRBV5-1 to TRBJ1-4; 9 bases are a match to TRBD1. Trimming removed 5 bases from V and 7 bases from J; junction bases left unmatched: 6. The germline gives CDR1 SGHRS, CDR2 YFSETQ. There are 14 residues in the CDR3. The CDR3 reads CASRPDRGGEKLFF. CDR3 in DNA: TGCGCCAGCAGACCTGACAGGGGGGGTGAAAAACTGTTTTTT.

V is TRBV21-1 and J is TRBJ2-5; the table gives TRBD2 as D, unverified against the DNA. TRBV21-1 is reported as a pseudogene. The CDR3 sequence is 20 residues long. CDR3 sequence: CASSDGTSGGSPVPQETQYF. In nucleotides, the CDR3 is TGTGCCAGCAGCGACGGGACTAGCGGGGGTAGCCCCGTTCCCCAAGAGACCCAGTACTTC.

The chain links TRBV7-9 to TRBJ1-2, with 10 nucleotides matching TRBD1. The trim removed 5 bases at V and 6 bases at J, leaving 15 bases unmatched. CDR3 size: 17 residues. Germline CDR1 and CDR2: SEHNR and FQNEAQ (reference sequence). The CDR3 spells CASSLMFFGTGEDGYTF. CDR3 in DNA: TGTGCCAGCAGCCTGATGTTTTTTGGGACAGGGGAGGATGGCTACACCTTC.

The CDR3 DNA follows: TGTGCCAGCAATCTACTATGGACGGCCACCGGGGAGCTGTTTTTT. This codes for CASNLLWTATGELFF. The J gene is TRBJ2-2, the V gene TRBV7-8, with unresolved D. CDR3 length: 15 residues. V lost 7 bases and J lost 4, with 16 bases in between. Germline V gene sequence: CDR1 SGHVS, CDR2 FQNEAQ.